This passage covers 3 T cell receptor beta chains from one sample sequenced in a study of T cell changes during pregnancy in multiple sclerosis. Sequencing was performed with immunoSEQ multiplex PCR; in TCRdb, only in-frame clones are kept and a portion is missing. The table records about 67,000 clones, 92% of them present only once. The starting material was peripheral blood, obtained in the second trimester of pregnancy. All receptors derive from a female donor in good health, enrolled as a control in a pregnancy study.

The CDR3 nucleotides are TGCGCCAGCAGCCAAGGTGACAGAAATTCACCCCTCCACTTT. This codes for CASSQGDRNSPLHF. The chain employs TRBV4-1 and TRBJ1-6; D might be TRBD1 (5 bases). The CDR3 length is 14 residues. V dropped 1 base and J dropped 7 bases, with 8 bases sitting between them. Germline V gene lookup returns CDR1 MGHRA and CDR2 YSYEKL.

A few counts support this clone. The V call is TRBV7-9, the J call TRBJ1-4; 9 bases are a match to TRBD1. With 5 bases clipped from V and 0 bases from J, the junction kept 7 bases outside the gene matches. The CDR3 is 17 amino acids. Germline V lookup: CDR1 SEHNR, CDR2 FQNEAQ (reference sequence). The CDR3 DNA is TGTGCCAGCAGCGAGGGACAGGGAGTCGCAACTAATGAAAAACTGTTTTTT. This translates into CASSEGQGVATNEKLFF.

The chain employs TRBV11-2 and TRBJ2-7, with 9 bases identical to TRBD1. The trim removed 5 bases at V and 4 bases at J, leaving 9 bases unmatched. This CDR3 comprises 15 residues. The germline V gene encodes CDR1 SGHAT and CDR2 FQNNGV. DNA of the CDR3: TGTGCCAGCAGCCGACTGGACAGGGGAGGGTACGAGCAGTACTTC. This translates into CASSRLDRGGYEQYF. Combining the CDR3 with reference TRBV11-2 and TRBJ2-7 gives the whole variable domain EAGVAQSPRYKIIEKRQSVAFWCNPISGHATLYWYQQILGQGPKLLIQFQNNGVVDDSQLPKDRFSAERLKGVDSTLKIQPAKLEDSAVYLCASSRLDRGGYEQYFGPGTRLTVT.